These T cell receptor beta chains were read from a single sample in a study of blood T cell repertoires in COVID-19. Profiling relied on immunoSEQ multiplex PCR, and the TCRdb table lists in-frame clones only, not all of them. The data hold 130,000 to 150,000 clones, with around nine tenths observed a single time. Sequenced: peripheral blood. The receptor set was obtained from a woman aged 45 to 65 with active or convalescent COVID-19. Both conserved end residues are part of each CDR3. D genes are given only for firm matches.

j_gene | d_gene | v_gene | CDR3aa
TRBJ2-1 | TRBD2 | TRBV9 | CASSKSGTRDEQFF
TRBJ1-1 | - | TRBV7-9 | CASSLASGTNTEAFF
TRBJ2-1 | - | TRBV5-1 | CASRNSVRQFF
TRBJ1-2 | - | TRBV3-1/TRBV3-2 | CASFGRNYGYTF
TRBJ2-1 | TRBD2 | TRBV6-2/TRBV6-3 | CASSYRTSGSYNEQFF
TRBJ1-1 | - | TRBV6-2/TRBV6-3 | CASSYGASSGTEAFF
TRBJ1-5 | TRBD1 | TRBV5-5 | CASSWGQGGSQPQHF
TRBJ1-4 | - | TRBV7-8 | CASSHTGQGNEKLFF
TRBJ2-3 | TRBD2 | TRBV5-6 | CASSLRGGQVTQYF
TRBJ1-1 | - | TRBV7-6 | CASSLDGTSGTEAFF
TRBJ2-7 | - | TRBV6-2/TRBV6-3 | CASSNRYYEQYF
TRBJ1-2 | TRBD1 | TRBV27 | CASRRQGGYGYTF
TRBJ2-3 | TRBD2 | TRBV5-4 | CASSLRLARTDTQYF
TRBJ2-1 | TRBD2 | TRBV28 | CASLTSGRYNEQFF
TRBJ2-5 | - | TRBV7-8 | CASSLLSGETQYF
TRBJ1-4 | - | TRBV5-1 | CASSSLGTATNEKLFF
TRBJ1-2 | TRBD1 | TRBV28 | CASSPGQGAGGYTF
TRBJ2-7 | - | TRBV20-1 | CSASLRVHEQYF
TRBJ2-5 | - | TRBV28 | CASSGETQYF
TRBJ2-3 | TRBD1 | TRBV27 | CASSWTGGFVDTQYF
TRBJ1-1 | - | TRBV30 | CAWGATGTEAFF
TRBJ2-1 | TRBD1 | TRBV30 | CAERSGQGSEQFF
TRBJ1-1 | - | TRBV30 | CAWSTGTRPEAFF
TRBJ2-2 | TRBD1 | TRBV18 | CASSLSGTANTGELFF
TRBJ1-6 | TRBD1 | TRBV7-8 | CASSLARTGENSPLHF
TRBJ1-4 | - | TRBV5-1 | CASRGEGLSGEKLFF
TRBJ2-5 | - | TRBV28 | CASSDTRDKKETQYF
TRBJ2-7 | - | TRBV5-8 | CASSLEARRSSYEQYF
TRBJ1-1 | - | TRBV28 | CASSFGGHENTEAFF
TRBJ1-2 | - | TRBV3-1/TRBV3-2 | CASSPRTGNYGYTF
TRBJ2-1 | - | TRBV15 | CATSRVEGSGFSYNEQFF
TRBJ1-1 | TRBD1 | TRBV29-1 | CSVEGRDRHKAFF
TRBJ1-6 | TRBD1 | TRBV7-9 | CASSSPGQVNSPLHF
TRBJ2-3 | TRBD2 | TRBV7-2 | CASSSRPRLAGADTQYF
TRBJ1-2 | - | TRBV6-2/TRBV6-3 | CASSSGTVYGYTF
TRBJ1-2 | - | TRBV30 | CAWSPQTGSNYGYTF
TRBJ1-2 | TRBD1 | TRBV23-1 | CASSQSGRGLEDYGYTF
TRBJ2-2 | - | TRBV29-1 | CSARAGAEIGELFF
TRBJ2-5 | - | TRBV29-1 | CSVELGGGETQYF
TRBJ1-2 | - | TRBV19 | CASTDRYYGYTF
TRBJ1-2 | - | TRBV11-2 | CASSFGWGHNYGYTF
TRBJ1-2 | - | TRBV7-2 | CASSSERNYGYTF
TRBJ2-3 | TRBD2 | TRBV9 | CASSSHPTSGDPTDTQYF
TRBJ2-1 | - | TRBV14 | CASSQEGGGAGSPHNEQFF
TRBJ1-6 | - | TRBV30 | CAWSLSGSYNSPLHF
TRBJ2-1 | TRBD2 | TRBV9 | CASRALSGGDEQFF
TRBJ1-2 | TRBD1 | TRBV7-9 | CASSPTGLNGYTF
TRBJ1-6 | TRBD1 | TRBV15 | CATSRGTIPGGNSPLHF